This T cell receptor beta chain was obtained from a study of T cell responses to AZD1222 COVID-19 vaccine. TCRdb keeps only in-frame clones here, not all; method: immunoSEQ multiplex PCR. In the table there are about 86,000 clones, approximately 90% of which are singletons. Germline V CDR1 and CDR2: KGHDR, SFDVKD. CDR3 size: 11 residues. Study-wide points: Donors were mostly white British, more females; clonal diversity possibly underestimated. Among AZD1222 vaccinees, only five to seven were seropositive at baseline. Spike-specific TCR breadth and depth both grew after two AZD1222 doses.

For this clone: Its antigen is not identified.

Sequenced material: peripheral blood, taken 28 days after the second AZD1222 dose. The sequence derives from an adult who received the AZD1222 COVID-19 vaccine. The chain couples TRBV24-1 to TRBJ2-2; D is ambiguous. CDR3 amino acids: CVTLPTGELFF. For the CDR3, the DNA is TGTGTTACGCTTCCCACCGGGGAGCTGTTTTTT.